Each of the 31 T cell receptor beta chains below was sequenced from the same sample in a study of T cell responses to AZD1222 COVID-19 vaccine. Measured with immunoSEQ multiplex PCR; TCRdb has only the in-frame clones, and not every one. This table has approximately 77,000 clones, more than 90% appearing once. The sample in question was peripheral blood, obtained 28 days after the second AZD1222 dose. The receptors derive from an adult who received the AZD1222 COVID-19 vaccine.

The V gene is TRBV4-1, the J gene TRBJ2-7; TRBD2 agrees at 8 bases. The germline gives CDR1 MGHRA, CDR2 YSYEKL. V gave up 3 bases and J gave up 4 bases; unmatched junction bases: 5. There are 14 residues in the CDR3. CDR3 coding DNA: TGCGCCAGCAGCCAGGGACTAGTTAATTACGAGCAGTACTTC. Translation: CASSQGLVNYEQYF.

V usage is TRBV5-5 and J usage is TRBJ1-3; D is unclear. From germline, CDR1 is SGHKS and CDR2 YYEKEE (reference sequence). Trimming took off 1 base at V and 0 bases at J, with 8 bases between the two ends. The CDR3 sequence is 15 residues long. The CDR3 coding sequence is TGTGCCAGCAGCTTGATGCTTAGCTCTGGAAACACCATATATTTT. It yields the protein CASSLMLSSGNTIYF.

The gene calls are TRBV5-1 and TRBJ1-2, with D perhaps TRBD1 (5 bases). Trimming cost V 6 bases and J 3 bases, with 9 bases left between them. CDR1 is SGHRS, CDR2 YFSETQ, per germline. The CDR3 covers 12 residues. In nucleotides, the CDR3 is TGCGCCAGCAATGAGGGGTACTATGGCTACACCTTC. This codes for CASNEGYYGYTF.

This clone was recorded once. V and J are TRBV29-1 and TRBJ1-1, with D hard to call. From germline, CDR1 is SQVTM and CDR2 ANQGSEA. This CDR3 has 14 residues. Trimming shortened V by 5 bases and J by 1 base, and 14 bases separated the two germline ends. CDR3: CSVLRRTANTEAFF. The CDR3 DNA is TGCAGCGTTCTCCGGAGGACGGCGAACACTGAAGCTTTCTTT.

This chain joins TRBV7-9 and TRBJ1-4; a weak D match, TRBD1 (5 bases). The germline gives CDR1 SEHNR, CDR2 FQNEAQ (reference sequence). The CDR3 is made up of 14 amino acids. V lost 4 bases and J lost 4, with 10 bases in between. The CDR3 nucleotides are TGTGCCAGCAGCTCCCGACAGCTTAATGAAAAACTGTTTTTT. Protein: CASSSRQLNEKLFF. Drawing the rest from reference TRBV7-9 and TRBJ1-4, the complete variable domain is DTGVSQNPRHKITKRGQNVTFRCDPISEHNRLYWYRQTLGQGPEFLTYFQNEAQLEKSRLLSDRFSAERPKGSFSTLEIQRTEQGDSAMYLCASSSRQLNEKLFFGSGTQLSVL.

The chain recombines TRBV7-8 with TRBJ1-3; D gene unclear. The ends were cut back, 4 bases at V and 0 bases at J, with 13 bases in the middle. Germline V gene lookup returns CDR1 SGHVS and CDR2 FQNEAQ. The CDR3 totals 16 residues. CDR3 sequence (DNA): TGTGCCAGCAGCTCTATCGGGCAGCACTCTGGAAACACCATATATTTT. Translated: CASSSIGQHSGNTIYF.

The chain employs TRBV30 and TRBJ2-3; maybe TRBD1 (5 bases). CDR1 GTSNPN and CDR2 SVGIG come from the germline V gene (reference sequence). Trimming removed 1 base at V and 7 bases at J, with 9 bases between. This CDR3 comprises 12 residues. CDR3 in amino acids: CAWSAAGNTQYF. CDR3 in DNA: TGTGCCTGGAGTGCGGCAGGGAATACGCAGTATTTT.

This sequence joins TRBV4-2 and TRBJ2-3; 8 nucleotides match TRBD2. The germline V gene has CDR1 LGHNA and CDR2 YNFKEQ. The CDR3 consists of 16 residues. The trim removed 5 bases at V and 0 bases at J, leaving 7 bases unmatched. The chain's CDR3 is CASSLLLAGSTDTQYF. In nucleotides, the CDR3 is TGTGCCAGCAGCTTACTATTAGCGGGGAGCACAGATACGCAGTATTTT.

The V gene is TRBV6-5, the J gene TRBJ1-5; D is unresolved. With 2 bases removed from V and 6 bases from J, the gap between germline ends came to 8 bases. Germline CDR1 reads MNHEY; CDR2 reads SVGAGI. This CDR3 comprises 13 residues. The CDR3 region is CASSYNSAQPQHF. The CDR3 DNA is TGTGCCAGCAGTTACAACAGTGCTCAGCCCCAGCATTTT.

The CDR3 here is CASTDPPVNTEAFF. DNA for the CDR3: TGTGCCAGTACCGATCCCCCGGTGAACACTGAAGCTTTCTTT. This sequence joins TRBV19 and TRBJ1-1; the D is unclear. Germline CDR1 LNHDA, CDR2 SQIVND (reference sequence). Trimming removed 7 bases from V and 0 bases from J, with 12 bases in between. CDR3 length equals 14 residues. Looking up the rest from reference TRBV19 and TRBJ1-1 gives the full variable domain: DGGITQSPKYLFRKEGQNVTLSCEQNLNHDAMYWYRQDPGQGLRLIYYSQIVNDFQKGDIAEGYSVSREKKESFPLTVTSAQKNPTAFYLCASTDPPVNTEAFFGQGTRLTVV.

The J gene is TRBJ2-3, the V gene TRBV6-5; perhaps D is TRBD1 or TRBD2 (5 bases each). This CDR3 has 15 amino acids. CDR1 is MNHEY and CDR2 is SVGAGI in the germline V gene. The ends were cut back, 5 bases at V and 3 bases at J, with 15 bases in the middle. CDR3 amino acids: CASSRDARMTDTQYF. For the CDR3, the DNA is TGTGCCAGCAGTCGGGACGCACGGATGACAGATACGCAGTATTTT.

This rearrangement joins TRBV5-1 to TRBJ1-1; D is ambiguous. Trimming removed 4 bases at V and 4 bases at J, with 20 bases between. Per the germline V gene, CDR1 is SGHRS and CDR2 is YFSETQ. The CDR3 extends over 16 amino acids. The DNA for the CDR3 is TGCGCCAGCAGCGCCGGACTGGCCGGGGTTGGCACTGAAGCTTTCTTT. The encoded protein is CASSAGLAGVGTEAFF.

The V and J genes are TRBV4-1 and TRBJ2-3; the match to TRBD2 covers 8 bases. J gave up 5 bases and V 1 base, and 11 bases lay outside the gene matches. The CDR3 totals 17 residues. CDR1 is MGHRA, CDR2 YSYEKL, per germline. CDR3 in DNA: TGCGCCAGCAGCCAAGGGGCCAGCGGGAGACGAGGAGATACGCAGTATTTT. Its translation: CASSQGASGRRGDTQYF.

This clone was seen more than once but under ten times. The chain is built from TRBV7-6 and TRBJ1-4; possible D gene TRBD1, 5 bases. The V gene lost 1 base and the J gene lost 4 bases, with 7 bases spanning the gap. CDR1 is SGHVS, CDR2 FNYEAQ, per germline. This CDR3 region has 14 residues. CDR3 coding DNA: TGTGCCAGCAGCTTAGTGGGGCTTAATGAAAAACTGTTTTTT. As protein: CASSLVGLNEKLFF.

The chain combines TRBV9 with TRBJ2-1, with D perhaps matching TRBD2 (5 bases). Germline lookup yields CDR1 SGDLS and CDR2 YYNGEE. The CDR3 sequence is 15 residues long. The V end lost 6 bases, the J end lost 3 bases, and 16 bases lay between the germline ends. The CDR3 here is CASTGEGVYYNEQFF. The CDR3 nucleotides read TGTGCCAGCACAGGTGAGGGAGTGTACTACAATGAGCAGTTCTTC.

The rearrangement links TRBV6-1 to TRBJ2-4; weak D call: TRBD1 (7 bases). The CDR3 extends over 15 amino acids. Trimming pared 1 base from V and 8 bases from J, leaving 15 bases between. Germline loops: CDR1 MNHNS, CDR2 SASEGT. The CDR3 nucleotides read TGTGCCAGCAGTGAAGAGGAGGGGGCGCAGGACATTCAGTACTTC. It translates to CASSEEEGAQDIQYF.

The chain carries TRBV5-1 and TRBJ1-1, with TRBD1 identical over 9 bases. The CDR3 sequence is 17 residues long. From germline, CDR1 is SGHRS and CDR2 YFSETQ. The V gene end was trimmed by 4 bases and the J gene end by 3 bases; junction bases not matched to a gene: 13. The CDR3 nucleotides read TGCGCCAGCAGCAATACGGGACAGGGTTTCGGGCACACTGAAGCTTTCTTT. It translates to CASSNTGQGFGHTEAFF.

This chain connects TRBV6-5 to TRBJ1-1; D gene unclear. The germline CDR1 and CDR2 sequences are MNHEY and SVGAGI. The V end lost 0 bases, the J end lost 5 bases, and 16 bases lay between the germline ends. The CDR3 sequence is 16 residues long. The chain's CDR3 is CASSYSMLSGVTEAFF. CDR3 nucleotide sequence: TGTGCCAGCAGTTACTCGATGTTATCCGGGGTTACTGAAGCTTTCTTT.

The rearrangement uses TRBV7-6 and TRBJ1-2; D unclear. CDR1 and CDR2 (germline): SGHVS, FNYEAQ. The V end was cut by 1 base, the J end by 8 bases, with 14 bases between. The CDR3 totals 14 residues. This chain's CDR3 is CASSLEQMVYGYTF. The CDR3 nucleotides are TGTGCCAGCAGCTTAGAACAGATGGTCTACGGCTACACCTTC.

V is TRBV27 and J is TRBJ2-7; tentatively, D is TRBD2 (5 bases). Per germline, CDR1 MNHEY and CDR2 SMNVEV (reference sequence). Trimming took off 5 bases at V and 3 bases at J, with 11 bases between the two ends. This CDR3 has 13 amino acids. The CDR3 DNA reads TGTGCCAGCAGTCACCGGGGAAACTACGAGCAGTACTTC. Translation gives CASSHRGNYEQYF.

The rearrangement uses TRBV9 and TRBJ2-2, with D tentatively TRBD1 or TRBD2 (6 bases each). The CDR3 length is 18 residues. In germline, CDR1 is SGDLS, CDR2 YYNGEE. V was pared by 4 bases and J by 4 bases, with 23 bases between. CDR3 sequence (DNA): TGTGCCAGCAGCCTCGATCTCGGAGGGGGGTTCGGCACCGGGGAGCTGTTTTTT. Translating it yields CASSLDLGGGFGTGELFF. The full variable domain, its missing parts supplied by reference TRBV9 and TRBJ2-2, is DSGVTQTPKHLITATGQRVTLRCSPRSGDLSVYWYQQSLDQGLQFLIQYYNGEERAKGNILERFSAQQFPDLHSELNLSSLELGDSALYFCASSLDLGGGFGTGELFFGEGSRLTVL.

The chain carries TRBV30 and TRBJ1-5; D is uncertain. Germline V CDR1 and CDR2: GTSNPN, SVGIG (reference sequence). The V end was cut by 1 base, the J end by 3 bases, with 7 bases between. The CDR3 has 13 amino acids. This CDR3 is CAWSGDVNQPQHF. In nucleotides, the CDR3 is TGTGCCTGGAGTGGGGATGTCAATCAGCCCCAGCATTTT. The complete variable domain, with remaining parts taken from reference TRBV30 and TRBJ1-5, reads SQTIHQWPATLVQPVGSPLSLECTVEGTSNPNLYWYRQAAGRGLQLLFYSVGIGQISSEVPQNLSASRPQDRQFILSSKKLLLSDSGFYLCAWSGDVNQPQHFGDGTRLSIL.

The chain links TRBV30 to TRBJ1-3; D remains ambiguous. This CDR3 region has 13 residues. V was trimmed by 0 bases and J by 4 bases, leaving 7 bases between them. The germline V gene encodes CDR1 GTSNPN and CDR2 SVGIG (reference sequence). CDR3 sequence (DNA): TGTGCCTGGAGTGTCGAAGGGGGAAACACCATATATTTT. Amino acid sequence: CAWSVEGGNTIYF.

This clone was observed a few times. The CDR3 sequence is CSASRDSGAGNTIYF. The CDR3 nucleotides read TGCAGTGCTAGTAGGGACAGCGGAGCAGGAAACACCATATATTTT. The chain employs TRBV20-1 and TRBJ1-3; 7 bases fit TRBD1. With 3 bases clipped from V and 4 bases from J, the junction kept 9 bases outside the gene matches. The CDR3 has 15 amino acids. CDR1 is DFQATT, CDR2 SNEGSKA, per germline (reference sequence).

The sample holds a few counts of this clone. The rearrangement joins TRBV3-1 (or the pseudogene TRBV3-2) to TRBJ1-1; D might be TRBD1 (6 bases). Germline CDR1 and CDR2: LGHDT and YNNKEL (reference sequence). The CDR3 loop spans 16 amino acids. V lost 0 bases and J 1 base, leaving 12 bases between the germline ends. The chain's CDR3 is CASSQDLGQANTEAFF. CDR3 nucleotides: TGTGCCAGCAGCCAAGATCTGGGACAAGCGAACACTGAAGCTTTCTTT.

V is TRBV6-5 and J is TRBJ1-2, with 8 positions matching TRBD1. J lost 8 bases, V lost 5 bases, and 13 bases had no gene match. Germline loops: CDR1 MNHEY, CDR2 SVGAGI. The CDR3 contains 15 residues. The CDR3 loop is CASSLQTQGAQGYTF. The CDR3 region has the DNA TGTGCCAGCAGTCTACAAACGCAGGGGGCTCAAGGCTACACCTTC.

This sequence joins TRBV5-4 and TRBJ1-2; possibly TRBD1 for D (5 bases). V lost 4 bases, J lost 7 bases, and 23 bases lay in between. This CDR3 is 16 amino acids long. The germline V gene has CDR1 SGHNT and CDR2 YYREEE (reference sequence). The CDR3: CASSPGVVGSLFGYTF. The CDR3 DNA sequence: TGTGCCAGCAGCCCGGGGGTTGTAGGGAGTTTGTTTGGCTACACCTTC.

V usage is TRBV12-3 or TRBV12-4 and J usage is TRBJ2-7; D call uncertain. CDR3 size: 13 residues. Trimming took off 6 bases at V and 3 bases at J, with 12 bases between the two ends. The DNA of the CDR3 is TGTGCCAGCAGCCCCTCTGTGGACTACGAGCAGTACTTC. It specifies CASSPSVDYEQYF.

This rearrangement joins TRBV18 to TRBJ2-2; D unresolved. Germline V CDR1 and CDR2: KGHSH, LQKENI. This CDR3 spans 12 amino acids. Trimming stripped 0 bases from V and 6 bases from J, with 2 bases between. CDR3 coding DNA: TGTGCCAGCTCACCACCCTCCGGGGAGCTGTTTTTT. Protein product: CASSPPSGELFF.

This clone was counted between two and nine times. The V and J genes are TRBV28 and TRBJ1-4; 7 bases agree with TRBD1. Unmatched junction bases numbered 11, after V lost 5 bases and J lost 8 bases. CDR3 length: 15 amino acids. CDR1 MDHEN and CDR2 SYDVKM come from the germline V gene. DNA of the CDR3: TGTGCCAGCAGTCCGCAGACAGGGTTTGGCGAAAAACTGTTTTTT. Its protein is CASSPQTGFGEKLFF.

CDR3 sequence reads: CAIQGQGDTEAFF. CDR3 nucleotide sequence: TGTGCCATTCAAGGACAGGGGGACACTGAAGCTTTCTTT. The rearrangement joins TRBV19 to TRBJ1-1, with 10 bases identical to TRBD1. This CDR3 has 13 amino acids. Germline CDR1 is LNHDA and CDR2 is SQIVND (reference sequence). Unmatched junction bases numbered 5, after V lost 10 bases and J lost 3 bases.